The source of this TCR beta chain is a study of response to subunit inactivated influenza vaccine. As concerns this clonotype: What it binds is not known.

MiXCR was run by TCRdb on the RT-PCR reads, yielding one entry per CDR3 protein. The table includes 450,000 to 600,000 distinct CDR3 sequences, roughly 7.6% detected once. Findings of the study overall: After each seasonal influenza vaccination, few new T cells are recruited, the authors suggested.

This TCR derives from a man between 50 and 75 years old who received an inactivated influenza vaccine. Sequencing was performed on PBMCs from blood, taken less than 30 months after vaccination.

The CDR3 nucleotides read TGCAGTGCTAACAGGGGGTCGGCTGATGGCTACACCTTC. Its translation is CSANRGSADGYTF. The chain combines TRBV20-1 with TRBJ1-2; 8 positions match TRBD1. The CDR3 is made up of 13 amino acids. The junction had 7 bases not matched to a gene; V was cut back by 4 bases and J by 6 bases. Germline CDR1 is DFQATT and CDR2 is SNEGSKA (reference sequence).